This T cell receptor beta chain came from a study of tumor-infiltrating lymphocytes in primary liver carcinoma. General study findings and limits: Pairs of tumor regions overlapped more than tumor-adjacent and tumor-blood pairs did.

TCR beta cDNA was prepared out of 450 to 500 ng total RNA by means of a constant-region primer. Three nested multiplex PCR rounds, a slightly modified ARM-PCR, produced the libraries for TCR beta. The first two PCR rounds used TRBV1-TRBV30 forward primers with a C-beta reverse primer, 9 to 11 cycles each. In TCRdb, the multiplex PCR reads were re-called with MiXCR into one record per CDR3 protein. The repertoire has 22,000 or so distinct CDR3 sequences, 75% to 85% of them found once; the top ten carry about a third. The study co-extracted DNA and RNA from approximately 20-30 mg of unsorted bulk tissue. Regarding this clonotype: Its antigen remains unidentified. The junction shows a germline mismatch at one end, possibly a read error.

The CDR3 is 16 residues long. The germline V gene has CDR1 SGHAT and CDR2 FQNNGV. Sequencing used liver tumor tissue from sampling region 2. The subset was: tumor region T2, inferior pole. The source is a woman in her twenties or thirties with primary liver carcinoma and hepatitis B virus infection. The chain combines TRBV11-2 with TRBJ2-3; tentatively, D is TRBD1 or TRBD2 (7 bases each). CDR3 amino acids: CVSSRRGGLNPDTQYF. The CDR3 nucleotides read TGTGTCAGCAGTCGCAGGGGGGGCCTAAACCCAGATACGCAGTATTTT.